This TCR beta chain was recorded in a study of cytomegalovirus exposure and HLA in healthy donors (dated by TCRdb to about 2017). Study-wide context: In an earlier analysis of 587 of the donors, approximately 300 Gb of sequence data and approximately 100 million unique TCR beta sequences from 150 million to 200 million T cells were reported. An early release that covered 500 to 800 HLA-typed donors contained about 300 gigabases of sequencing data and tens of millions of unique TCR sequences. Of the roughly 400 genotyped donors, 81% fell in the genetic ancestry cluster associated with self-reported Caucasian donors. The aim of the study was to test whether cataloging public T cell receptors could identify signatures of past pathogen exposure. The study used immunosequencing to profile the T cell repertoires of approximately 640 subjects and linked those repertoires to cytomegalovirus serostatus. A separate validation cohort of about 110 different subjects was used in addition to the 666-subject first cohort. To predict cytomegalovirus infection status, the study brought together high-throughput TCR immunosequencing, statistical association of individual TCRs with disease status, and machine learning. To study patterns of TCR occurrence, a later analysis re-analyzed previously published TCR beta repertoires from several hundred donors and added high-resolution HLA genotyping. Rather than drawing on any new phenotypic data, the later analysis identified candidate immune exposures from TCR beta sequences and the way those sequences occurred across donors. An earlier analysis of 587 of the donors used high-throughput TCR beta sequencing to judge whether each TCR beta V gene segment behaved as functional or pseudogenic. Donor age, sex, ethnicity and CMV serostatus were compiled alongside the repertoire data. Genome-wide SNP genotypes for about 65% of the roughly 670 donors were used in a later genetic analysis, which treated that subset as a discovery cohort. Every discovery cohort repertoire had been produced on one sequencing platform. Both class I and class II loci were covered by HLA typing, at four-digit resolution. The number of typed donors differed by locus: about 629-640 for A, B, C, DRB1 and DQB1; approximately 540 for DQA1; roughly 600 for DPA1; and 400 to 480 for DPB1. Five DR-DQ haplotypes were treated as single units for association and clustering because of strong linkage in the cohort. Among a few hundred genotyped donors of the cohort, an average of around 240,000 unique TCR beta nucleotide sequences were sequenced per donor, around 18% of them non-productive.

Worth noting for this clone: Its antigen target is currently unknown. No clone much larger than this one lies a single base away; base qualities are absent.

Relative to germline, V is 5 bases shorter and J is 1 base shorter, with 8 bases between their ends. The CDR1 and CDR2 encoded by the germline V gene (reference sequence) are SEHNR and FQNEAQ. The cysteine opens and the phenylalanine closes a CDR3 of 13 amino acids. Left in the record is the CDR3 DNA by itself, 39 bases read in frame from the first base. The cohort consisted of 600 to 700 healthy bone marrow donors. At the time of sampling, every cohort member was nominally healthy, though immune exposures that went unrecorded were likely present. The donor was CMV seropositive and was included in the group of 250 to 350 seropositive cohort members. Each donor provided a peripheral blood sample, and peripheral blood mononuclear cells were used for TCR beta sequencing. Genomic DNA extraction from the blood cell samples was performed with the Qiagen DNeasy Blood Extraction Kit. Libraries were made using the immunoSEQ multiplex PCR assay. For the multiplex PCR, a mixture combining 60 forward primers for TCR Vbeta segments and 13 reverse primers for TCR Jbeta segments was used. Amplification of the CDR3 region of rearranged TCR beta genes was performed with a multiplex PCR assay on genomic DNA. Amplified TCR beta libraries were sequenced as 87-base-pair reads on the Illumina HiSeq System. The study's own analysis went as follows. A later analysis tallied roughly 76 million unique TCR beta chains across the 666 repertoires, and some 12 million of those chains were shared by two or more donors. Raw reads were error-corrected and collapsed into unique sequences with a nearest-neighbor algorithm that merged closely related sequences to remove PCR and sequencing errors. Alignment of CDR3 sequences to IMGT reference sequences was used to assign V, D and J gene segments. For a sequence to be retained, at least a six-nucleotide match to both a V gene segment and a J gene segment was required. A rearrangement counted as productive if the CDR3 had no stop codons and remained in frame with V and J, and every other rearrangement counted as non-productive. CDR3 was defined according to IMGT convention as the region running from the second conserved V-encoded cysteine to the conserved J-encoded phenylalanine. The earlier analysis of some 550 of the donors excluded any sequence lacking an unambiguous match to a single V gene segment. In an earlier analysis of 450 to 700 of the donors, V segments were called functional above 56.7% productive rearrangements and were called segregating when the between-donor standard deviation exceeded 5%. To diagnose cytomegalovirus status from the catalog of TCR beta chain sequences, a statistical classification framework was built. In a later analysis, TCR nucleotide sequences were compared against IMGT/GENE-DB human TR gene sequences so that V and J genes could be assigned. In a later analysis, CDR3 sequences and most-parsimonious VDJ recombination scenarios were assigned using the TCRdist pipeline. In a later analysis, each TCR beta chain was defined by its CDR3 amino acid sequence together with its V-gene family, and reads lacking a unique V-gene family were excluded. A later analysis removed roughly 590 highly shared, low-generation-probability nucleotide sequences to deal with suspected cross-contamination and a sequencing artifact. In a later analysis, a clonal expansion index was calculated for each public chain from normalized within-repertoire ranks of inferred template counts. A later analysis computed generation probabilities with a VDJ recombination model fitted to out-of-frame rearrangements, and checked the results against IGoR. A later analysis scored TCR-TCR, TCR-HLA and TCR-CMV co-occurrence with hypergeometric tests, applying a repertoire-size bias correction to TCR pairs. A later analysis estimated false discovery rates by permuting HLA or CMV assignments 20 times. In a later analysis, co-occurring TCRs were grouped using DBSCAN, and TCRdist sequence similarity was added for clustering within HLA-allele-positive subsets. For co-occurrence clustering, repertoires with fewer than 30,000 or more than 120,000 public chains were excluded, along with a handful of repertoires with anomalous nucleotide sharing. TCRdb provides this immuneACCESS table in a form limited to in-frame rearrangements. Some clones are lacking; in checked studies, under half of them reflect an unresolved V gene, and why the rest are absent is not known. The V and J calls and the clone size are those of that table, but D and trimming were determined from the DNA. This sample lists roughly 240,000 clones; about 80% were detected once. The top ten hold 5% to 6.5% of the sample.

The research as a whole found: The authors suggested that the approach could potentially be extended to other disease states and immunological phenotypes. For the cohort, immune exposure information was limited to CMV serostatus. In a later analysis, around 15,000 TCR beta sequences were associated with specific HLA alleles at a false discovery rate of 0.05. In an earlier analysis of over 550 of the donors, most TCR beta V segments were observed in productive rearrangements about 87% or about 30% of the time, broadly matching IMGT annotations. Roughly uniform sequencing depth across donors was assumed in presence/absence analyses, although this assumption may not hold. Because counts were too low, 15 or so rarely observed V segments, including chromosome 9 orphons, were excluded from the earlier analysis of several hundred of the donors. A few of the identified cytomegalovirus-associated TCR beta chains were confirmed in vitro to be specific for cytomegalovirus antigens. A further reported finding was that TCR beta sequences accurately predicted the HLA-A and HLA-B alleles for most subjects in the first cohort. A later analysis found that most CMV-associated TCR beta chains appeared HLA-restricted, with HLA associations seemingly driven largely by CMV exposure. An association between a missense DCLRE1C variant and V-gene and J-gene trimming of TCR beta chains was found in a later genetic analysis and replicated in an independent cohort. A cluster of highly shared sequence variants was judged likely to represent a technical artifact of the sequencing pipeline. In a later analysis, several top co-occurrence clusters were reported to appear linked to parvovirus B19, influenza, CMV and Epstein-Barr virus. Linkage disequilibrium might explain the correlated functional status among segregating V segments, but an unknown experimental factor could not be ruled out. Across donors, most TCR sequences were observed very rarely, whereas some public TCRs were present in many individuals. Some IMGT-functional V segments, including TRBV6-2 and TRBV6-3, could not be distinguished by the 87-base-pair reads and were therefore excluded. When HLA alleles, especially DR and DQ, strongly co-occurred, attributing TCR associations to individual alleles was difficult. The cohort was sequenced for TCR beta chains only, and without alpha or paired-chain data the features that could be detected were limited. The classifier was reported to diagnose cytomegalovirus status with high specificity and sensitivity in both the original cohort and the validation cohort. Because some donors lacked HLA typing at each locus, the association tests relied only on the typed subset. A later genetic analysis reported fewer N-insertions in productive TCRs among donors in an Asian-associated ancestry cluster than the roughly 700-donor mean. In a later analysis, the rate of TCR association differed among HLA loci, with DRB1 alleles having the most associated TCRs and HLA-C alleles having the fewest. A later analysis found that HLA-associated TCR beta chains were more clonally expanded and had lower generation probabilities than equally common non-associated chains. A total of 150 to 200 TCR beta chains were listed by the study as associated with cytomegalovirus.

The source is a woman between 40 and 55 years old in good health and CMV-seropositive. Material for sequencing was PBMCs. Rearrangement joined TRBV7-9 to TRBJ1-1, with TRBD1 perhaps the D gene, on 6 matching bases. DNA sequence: TGTGCCAGCAGCCGACAGGAGAACACTGAAGCTTTCTTT. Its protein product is CASSRQENTEAFF.